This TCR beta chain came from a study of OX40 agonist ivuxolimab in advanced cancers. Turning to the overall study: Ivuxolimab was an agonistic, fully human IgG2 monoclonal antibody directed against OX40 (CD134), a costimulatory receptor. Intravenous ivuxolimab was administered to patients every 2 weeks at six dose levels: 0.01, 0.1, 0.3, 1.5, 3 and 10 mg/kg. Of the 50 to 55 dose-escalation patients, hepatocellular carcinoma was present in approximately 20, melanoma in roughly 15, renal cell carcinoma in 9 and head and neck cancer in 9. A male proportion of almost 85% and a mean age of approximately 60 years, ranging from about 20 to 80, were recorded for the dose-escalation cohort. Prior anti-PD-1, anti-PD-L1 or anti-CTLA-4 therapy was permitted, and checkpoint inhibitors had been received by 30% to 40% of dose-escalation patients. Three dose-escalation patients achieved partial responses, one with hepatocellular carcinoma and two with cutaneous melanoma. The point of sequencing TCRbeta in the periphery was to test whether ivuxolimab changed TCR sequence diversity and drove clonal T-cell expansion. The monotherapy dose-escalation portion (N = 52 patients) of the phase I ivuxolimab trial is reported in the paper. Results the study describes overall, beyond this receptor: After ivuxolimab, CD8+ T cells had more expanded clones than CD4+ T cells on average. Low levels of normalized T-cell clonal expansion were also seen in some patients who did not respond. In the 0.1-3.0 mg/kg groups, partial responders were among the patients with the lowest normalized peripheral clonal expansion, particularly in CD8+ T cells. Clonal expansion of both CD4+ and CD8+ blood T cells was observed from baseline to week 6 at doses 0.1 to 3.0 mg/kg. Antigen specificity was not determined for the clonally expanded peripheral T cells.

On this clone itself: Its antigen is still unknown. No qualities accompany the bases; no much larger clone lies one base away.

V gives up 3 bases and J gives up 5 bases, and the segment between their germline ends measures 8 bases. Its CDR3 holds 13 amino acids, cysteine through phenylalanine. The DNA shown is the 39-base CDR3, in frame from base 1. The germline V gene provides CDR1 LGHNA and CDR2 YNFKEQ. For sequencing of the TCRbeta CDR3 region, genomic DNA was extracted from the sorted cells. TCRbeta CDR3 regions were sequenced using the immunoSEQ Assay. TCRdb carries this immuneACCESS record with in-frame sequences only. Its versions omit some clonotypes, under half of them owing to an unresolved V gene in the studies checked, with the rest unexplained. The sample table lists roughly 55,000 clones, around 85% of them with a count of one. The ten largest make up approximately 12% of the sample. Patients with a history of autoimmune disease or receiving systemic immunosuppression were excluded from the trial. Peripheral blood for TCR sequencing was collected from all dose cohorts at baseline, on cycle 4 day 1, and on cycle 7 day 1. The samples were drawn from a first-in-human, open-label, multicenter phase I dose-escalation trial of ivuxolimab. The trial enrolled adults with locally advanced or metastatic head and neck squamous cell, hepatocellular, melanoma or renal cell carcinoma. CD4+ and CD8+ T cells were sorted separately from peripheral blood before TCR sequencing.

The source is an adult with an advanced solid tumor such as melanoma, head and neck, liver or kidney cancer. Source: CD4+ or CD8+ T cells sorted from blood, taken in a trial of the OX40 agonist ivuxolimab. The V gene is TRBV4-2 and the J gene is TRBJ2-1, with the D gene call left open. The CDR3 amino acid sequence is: CASSQALHNEQFF. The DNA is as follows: TGTGCCAGCAGCCAGGCCCTTCACAATGAGCAGTTCTTC.